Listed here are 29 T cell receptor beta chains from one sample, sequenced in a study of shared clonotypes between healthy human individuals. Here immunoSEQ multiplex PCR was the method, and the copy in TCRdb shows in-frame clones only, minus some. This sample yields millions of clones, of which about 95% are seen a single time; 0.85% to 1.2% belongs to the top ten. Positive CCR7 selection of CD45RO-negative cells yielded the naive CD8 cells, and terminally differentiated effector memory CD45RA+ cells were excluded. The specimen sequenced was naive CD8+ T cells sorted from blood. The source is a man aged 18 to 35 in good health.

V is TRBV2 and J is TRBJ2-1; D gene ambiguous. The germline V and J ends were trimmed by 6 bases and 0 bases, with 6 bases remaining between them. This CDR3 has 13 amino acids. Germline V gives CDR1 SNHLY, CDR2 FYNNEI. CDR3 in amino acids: CASSPSSYNEQFF. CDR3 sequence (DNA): TGTGCCAGCAGCCCGAGCTCCTACAATGAGCAGTTCTTC.

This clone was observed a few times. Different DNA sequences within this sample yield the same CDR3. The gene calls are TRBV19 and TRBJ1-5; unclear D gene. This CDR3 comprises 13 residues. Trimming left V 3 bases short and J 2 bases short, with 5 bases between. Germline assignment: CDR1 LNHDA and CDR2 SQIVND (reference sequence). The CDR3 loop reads CASSIGGNQPQHF. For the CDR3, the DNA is TGTGCCAGTAGTATTGGGGGCAATCAGCCCCAGCATTTT.

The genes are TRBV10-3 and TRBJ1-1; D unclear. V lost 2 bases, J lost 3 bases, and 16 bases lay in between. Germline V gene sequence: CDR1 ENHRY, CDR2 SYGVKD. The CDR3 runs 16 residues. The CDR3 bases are TGTGCCATCAGTGAGCCGATGGGGAATTTATACACTGAAGCTTTCTTT. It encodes CAISEPMGNLYTEAFF.

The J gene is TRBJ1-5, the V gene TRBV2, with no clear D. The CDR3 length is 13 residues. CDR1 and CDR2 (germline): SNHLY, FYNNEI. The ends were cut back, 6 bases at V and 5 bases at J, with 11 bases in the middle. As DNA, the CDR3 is TGTGCCAGCAGGCCAATGAGGGATCAGCCCCAGCATTTT. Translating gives CASRPMRDQPQHF.

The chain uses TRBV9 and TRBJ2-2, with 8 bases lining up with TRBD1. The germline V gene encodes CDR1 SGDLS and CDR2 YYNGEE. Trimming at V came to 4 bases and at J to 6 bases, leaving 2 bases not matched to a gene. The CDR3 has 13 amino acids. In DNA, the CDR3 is TGTGCCAGCAGCCCGGGACAGGCCGGGGAGCTGTTTTTT. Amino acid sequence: CASSPGQAGELFF.

CDR3 nucleotide sequence: TGCAGCGTCCGCCGTACCGGGGAGCTGTTTTTT. It translates to CSVRRTGELFF. The gene calls are TRBV29-1 and TRBJ2-2; D is uncertain. Germline V lookup: CDR1 SQVTM, CDR2 ANQGSEA. The CDR3 consists of 11 residues. V dropped 6 bases and J dropped 5 bases, with 7 bases sitting between them.

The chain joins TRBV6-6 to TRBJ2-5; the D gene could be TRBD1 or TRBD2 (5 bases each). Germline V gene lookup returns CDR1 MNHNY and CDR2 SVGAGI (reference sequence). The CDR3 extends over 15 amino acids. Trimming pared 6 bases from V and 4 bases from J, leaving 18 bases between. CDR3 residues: CASRTGPGFVETQYF. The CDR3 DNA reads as TGTGCCAGCAGAACGGGACCGGGGTTCGTAGAGACCCAGTACTTC.

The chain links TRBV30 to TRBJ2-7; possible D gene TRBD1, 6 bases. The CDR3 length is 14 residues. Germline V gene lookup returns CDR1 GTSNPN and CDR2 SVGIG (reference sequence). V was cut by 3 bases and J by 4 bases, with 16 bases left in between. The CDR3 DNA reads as TGTGCCTGGAGAGAGGGGGTGAAAGGATACGAGCAGTACTTC. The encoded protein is CAWREGVKGYEQYF.

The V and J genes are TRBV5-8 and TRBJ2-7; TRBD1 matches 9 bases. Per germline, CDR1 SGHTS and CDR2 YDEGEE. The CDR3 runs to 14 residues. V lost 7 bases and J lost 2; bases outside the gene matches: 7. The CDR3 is CASDTWDRAYEQYF. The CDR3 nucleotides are TGTGCCAGCGATACTTGGGACAGGGCCTACGAGCAGTACTTC.

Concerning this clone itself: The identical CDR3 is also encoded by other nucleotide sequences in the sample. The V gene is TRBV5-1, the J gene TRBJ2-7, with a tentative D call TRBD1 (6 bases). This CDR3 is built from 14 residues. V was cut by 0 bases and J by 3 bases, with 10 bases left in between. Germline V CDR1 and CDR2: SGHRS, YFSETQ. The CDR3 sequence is CASSLEGGFYEQYF. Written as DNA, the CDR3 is TGCGCCAGCAGCTTGGAAGGGGGTTTCTACGAGCAGTACTTC.

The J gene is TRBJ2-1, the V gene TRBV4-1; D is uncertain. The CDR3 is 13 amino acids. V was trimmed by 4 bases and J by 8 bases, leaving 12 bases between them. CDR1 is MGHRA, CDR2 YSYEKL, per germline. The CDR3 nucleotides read TGCGCCAGCAGCCTTCAATATAACCATGAGCAGTTCTTC. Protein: CASSLQYNHEQFF.

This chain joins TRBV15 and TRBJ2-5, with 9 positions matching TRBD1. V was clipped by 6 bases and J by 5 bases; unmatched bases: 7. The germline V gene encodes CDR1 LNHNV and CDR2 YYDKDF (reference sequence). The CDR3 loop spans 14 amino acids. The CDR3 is CATRQGAGRETQYF. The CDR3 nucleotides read TGTGCCACCAGACAGGGGGCCGGGCGGGAGACCCAGTACTTC.

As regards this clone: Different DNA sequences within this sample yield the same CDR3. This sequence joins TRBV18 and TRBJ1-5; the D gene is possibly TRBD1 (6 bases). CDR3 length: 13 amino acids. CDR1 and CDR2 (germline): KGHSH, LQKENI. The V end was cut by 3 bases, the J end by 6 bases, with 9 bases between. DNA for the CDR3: TGTGCCAGCTCACCGGGGGCCGGTCAGCCCCAGCATTTT. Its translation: CASSPGAGQPQHF.

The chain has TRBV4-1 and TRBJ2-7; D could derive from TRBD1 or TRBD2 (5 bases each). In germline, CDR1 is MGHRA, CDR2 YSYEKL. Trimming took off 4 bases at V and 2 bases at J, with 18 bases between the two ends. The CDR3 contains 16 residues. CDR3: CASSRAGTARTYEQYF. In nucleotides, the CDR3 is TGCGCCAGCAGCCGCGCCGGGACGGCGAGAACCTACGAGCAGTACTTC.

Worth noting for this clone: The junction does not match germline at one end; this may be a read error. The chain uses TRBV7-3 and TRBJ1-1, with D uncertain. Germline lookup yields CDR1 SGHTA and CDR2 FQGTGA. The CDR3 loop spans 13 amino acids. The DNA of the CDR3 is TGTGCCAGCAGCTTAAACCGATTCTCTGAGGCTTTCTTT. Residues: CASSLNRFSEAFF.

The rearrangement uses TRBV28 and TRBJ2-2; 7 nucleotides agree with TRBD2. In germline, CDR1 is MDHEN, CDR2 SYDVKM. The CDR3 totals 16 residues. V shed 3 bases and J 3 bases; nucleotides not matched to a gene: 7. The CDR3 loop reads CASSFRAGVYTGELFF. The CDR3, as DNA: TGTGCCAGCAGTTTCAGGGCGGGAGTCTACACCGGGGAGCTGTTTTTT.

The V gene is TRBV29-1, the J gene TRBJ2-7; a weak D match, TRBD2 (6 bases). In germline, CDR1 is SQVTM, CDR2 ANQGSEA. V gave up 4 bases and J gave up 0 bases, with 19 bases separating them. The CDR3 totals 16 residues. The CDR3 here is CSVGGTRDSSSYEQYF. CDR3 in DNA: TGCAGCGTTGGGGGGACCCGGGACTCAAGCTCCTACGAGCAGTACTTC.

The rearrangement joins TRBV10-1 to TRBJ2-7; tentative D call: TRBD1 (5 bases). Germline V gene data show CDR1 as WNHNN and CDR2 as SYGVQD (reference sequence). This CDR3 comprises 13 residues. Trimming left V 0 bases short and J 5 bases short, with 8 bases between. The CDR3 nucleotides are TGCGCCAGCAGTGAGTCGGCAGGGAACGAGCAGTACTTC. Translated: CASSESAGNEQYF.

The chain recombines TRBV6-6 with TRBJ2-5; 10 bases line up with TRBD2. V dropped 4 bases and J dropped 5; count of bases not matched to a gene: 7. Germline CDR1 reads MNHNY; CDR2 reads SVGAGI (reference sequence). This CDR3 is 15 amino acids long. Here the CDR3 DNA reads TGTGCCAGCAGTTTCCAGCGGGGGGGCCGCGAGACCCAGTACTTC. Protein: CASSFQRGGRETQYF.

CDR3: CASSFVWDRLIREQYF. CDR3 coding DNA: TGTGCCAGCAGCTTCGTATGGGACAGACTTATCCGCGAGCAGTACTTC. J is TRBJ2-7 and V is TRBV11-3; TRBD1 matches at 7 bases. In germline, CDR1 is SGHNT, CDR2 YENEEA. The CDR3 consists of 16 residues. Trimming took 3 bases from V and 6 from J; bases not matched to a gene: 14.

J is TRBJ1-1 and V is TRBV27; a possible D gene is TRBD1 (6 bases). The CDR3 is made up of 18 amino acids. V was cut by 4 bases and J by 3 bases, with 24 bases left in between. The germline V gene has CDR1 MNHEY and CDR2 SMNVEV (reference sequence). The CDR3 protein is CASSSDRRGAGRDTEAFF. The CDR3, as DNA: TGTGCCAGCAGTTCAGATAGGCGGGGGGCCGGTCGGGACACTGAAGCTTTCTTT.

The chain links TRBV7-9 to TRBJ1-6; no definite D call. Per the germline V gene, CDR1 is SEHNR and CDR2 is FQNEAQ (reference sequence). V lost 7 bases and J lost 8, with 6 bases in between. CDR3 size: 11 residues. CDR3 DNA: TGTGCCAGCACCCTAGATTCACCCCTCCACTTT. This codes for CASTLDSPLHF.

The CDR3 DNA sequence: TGTGCCAGCAGCTTCACTAGCGGGGGGGCCAATGAGCAGTTCTTC. Encoded protein: CASSFTSGGANEQFF. This chain joins TRBV13 and TRBJ2-1; TRBD2 matches at 13 bases. From germline, CDR1 is PRHDT and CDR2 FYEKMQ (reference sequence). There are 15 residues in the CDR3. V gave up 3 bases and J gave up 6 bases; unmatched junction bases: 2.

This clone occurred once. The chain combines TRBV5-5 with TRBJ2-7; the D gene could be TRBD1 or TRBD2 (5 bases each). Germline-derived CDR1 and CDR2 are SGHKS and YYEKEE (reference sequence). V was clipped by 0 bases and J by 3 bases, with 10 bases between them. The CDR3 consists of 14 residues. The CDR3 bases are TGTGCCAGCAGCTTGGGAGGGGCCGACTACGAGCAGTACTTC. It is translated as CASSLGGADYEQYF.

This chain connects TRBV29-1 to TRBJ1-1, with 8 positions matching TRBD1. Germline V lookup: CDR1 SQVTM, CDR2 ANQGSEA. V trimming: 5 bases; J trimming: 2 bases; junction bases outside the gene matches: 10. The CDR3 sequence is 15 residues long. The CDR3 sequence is CSVKGDQGANTEAFF. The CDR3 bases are TGCAGCGTTAAGGGGGATCAGGGGGCTAACACTGAAGCTTTCTTT.

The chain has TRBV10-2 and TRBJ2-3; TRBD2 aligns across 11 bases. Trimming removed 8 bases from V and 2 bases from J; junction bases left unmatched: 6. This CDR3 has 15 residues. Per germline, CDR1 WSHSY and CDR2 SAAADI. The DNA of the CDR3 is TGCGCCAGCGGCAGACTAGCGGGACACACAGATACGCAGTATTTT. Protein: CASGRLAGHTDTQYF.

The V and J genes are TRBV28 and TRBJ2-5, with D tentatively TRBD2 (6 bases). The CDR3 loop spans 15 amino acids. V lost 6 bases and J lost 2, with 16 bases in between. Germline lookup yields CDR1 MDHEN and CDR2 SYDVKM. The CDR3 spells CASRPLGDSQETQYF. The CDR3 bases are TGTGCCAGCAGGCCACTCGGGGACTCTCAAGAGACCCAGTACTTC.

The CDR3 nucleotides are TGTGCCAGCAGCCAAGATATTAGGGGCGAGCAGTACTTC. It codes for CASSQDIRGEQYF. The V and J genes are TRBV14 and TRBJ2-7, with D possibly matching TRBD1 (5 bases). Between the trimmed V and J ends, which lost 0 bases and 6 bases, there was a span of 9 bases. CDR3 size: 13 residues. In germline, CDR1 is SGHDN, CDR2 FVKESK.

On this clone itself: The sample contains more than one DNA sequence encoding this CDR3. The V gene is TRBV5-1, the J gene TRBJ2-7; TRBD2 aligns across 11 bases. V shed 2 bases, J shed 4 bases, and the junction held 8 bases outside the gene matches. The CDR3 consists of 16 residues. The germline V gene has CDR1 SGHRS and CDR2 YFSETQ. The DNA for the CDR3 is TGCGCCAGCAGCTTAGCCGGGACTAGCGGATCTTACGAGCAGTACTTC. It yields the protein CASSLAGTSGSYEQYF.